The T cell receptor (beta chain) described here comes from a study of cytomegalovirus exposure and HLA in healthy donors. CDR3 length: 14 amino acids. V was trimmed by 11 bases and J by 3 bases, leaving 16 bases between them. Germline V CDR1 and CDR2: MNHNY, SVGAGI (reference sequence). Details on this clone: The antigen is unknown.

A multiplex PCR was run with 60 Vbeta primers and 13 Jbeta primers. Using immunoSEQ multiplex PCR, the repertoire was profiled, and TCRdb retains in-frame clones only, with some absent. The sample carries 110,000 or so clones, around 77% recorded once. Study observations and caveats: Sequences of the TCR beta chain were said to predict the HLA-A and HLA-B alleles of most subjects accurately.

The chain links TRBV6-6 to TRBJ2-2; the D gene is possibly TRBD2 (6 bases). The sample comprised PBMCs. The receptor comes from a woman aged 25-40 years in good health and CMV-seropositive. CDR3 region: CAGAGREYTGELFF. The DNA for the CDR3 is TGTGCCGGGGCGGGACGAGAGTACACCGGGGAGCTGTTTTTT.